Listed here is a single TCR beta chain. The record originates from a study of CD8 T cells in Susac syndrome. CDR3 length: 15 residues. In germline, CDR1 is MGHRA, CDR2 YSYEKL. V shed 1 base and J shed 7 bases, with 16 bases lying between them. After extraction with the RNeasy kit, about 0.45 to 1 ug of the RNA was reverse transcribed using random hexamers. The method of amplification for TCR beta CDR3 was immunoSEQ multiplex PCR, covering 54 Vbeta and 13 Jbeta. TCRdb analysed the immunoSEQ multiplex PCR reads with MiXCR anew, one entry per CDR3 protein. The sample records approximately 230,000 distinct CDR3 sequences, about 93% being singletons. Sequencing targeted TCR beta in T cells from blood (CD8+ and CD4+). TEMRA cells were FACS-enriched, with CD8+ and CD4+ T cells isolated negatively.

The chain couples TRBV4-1 to TRBJ1-2; D is undetermined. The sample consisted of CD4+ T cells from PBMCs. The sequence was obtained from a human donor with multiple sclerosis. DNA for the CDR3: TGCGCCAGCAGCCAAGGGCCCCAATCGGGGAGTGGCTACACCTTC. It yields the protein CASSQGPQSGSGYTF.